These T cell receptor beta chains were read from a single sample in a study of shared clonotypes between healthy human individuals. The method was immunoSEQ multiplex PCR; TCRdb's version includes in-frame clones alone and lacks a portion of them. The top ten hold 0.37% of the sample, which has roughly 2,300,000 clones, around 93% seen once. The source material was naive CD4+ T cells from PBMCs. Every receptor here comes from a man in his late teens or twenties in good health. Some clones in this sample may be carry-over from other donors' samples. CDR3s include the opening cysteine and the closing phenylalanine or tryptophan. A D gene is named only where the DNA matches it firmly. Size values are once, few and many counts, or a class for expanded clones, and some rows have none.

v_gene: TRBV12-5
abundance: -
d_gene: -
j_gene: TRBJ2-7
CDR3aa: CASGRHQPAAVEGSYEQYF
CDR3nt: TGTGCTAGTGGTCGACACCAACCAGCAGCCGTAGAAGGGTCCTACGAGCAGTACTTC

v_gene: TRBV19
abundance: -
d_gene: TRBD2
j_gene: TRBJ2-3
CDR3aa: CASSIGRGSTDTQYF
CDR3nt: TGTGCCAGTAGTATTGGGCGGGGGAGCACAGATACGCAGTATTTT

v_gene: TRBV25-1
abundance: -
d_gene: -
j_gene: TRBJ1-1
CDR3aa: CASSHSGPIRAEAFF
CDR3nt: TGTGCCAGCAGCCACTCGGGGCCCATTAGGGCTGAAGCTTTCTTT

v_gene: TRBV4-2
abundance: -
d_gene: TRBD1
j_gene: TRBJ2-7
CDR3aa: CASSHGQGTYEQYF
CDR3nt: TGTGCCAGCAGCCACGGACAGGGGACCTACGAGCAGTACTTC

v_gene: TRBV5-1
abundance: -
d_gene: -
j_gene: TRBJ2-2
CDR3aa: CASSLRSVSGELFF
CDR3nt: TGCGCCAGCAGCTTGCGGTCAGTTTCTGGGGAGCTGTTTTTT

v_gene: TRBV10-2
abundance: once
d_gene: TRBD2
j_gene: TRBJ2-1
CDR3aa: CASKRFGGRPNKGDEQFF
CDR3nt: TGCGCCAGCAAAAGGTTTGGCGGGAGGCCAAATAAGGGGGATGAGCAGTTCTTC

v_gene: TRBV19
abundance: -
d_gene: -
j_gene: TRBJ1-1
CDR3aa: CASSIGGLPANTEAFF
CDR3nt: TGTGCCAGTAGTATAGGGGGACTGCCGGCGAACACTGAAGCTTTCTTT

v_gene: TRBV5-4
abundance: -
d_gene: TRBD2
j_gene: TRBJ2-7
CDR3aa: CASSAGGLPYEQYF
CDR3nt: TGTGCCAGCAGCGCGGGGGGTTTACCCTACGAGCAGTACTTC

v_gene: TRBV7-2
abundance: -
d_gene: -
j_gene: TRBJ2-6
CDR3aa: CASSPGRGWAAGANVLTF
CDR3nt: TGTGCCAGCAGCCCCGGTCGGGGATGGGCAGCCGGGGCCAACGTCCTGACTTTC

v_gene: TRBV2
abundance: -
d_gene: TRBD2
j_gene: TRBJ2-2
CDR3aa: CASSESGSTGELFF
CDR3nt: TGTGCCAGCAGTGAAAGCGGGAGTACCGGGGAGCTGTTTTTT

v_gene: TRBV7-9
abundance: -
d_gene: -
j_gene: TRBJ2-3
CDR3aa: CASSPTGDTQYF
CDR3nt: TGTGCCAGCAGCCCGACCGGAGATACGCAGTATTTT

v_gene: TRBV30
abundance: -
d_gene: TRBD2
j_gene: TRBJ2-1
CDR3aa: CAWTVGASGYYNEQFF
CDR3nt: TGTGCCTGGACGGTTGGGGCTAGCGGCTACTACAATGAGCAGTTCTTC

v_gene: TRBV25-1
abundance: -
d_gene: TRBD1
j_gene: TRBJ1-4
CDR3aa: CASSEGTGATNEKLFF
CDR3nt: TGTGCCAGCAGTGAGGGGACAGGCGCTACTAATGAAAAACTGTTTTTT

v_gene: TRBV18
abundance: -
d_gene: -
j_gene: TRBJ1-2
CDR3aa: CASSFNSDPGSNYGYTF
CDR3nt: TGTGCCAGCTCATTCAACAGCGACCCGGGGTCTAACTATGGCTACACCTTC

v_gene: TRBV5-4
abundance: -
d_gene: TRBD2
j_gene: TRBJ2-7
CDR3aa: CASSMSGRSSYEQYF
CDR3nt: TGTGCCAGCAGTATGAGCGGGAGAAGCTCCTACGAGCAGTACTTC

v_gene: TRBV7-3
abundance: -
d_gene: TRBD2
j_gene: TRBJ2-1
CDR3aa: CASSLLGGLAGGEQFF
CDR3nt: TGTGCCAGCAGCTTACTTGGAGGGCTAGCGGGAGGTGAGCAGTTCTTC

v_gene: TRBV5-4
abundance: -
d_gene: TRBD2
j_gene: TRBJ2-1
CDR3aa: CASSLASGEQFF
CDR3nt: TGTGCCAGCAGCTTGGCTAGCGGCGAGCAGTTCTTC

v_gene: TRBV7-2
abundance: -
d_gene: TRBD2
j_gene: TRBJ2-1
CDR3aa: CASSLARPSGIFFPRAYNEQFF
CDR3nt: TGTGCCAGCAGCTTAGCTCGCCCTAGCGGGATCTTCTTTCCTCGGGCTTACAATGAGCAGTTCTTC

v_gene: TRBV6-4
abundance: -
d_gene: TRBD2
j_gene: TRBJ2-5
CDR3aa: CASSIKLPGLVLFGGETQYF
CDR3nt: TGTGCCAGCAGCATCAAACTACCGGGACTAGTTTTATTTGGTGGAGAGACCCAGTACTTC

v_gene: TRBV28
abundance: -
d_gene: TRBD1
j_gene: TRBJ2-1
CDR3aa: CASSPWKGANSYNEQFF
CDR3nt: TGTGCCAGCAGTCCGTGGAAGGGGGCGAACTCCTACAATGAGCAGTTCTTC

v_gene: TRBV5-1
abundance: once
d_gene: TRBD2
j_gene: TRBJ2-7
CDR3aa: CASSLNSGTPYEQYF
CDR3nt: TGCGCCAGCAGCTTGAATAGCGGGACCCCCTACGAGCAGTACTTC

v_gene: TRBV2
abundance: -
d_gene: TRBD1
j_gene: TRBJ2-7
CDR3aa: CASTPGQGARGSYEQYF
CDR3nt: TGTGCCAGCACCCCGGGACAGGGGGCGCGGGGCTCCTACGAGCAGTACTTC

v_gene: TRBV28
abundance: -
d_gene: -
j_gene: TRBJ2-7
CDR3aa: CASREAGRDEQYF
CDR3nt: TGTGCCAGCAGGGAAGCGGGCAGGGACGAGCAGTACTTC

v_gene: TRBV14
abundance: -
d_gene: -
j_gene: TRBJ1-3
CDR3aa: CASSQIVAGHFSGNTIYF
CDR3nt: TGTGCCAGCAGCCAAATAGTAGCGGGACACTTCTCTGGAAACACCATATATTTT

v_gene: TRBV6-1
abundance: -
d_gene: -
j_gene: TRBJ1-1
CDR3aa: CASALGGANTEAFF
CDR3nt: TGTGCCAGCGCCTTGGGGGGCGCGAACACTGAAGCTTTCTTT

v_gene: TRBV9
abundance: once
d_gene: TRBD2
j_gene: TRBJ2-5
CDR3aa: CASSVGGRGETQYF
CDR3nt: TGTGCCAGCAGCGTGGGCGGGAGGGGGGAGACCCAGTACTTC

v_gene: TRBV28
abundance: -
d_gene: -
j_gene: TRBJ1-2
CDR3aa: CASSRGSEGDYGYTF
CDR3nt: TGTGCCAGCAGCCGAGGGAGCGAGGGGGACTATGGCTACACCTTC

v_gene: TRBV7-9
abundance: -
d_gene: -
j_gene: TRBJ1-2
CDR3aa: CASSLSGDAARYGYTF
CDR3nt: TGTGCCAGCAGCTTATCGGGGGACGCGGCTAGATATGGCTACACCTTC

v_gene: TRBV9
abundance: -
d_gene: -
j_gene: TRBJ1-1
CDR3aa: CASSPQGGNTEAFF
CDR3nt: TGTGCCAGCAGCCCCCAGGGAGGGAACACTGAAGCTTTCTTT

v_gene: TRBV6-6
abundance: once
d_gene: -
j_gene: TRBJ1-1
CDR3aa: CASSLGAEVTEAFF
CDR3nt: TGTGCCAGCAGTCTGGGGGCGGAGGTAACTGAAGCTTTCTTT

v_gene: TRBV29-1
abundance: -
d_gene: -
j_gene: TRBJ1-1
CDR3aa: CSAWGGSNTEAFF
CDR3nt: TGCAGCGCTTGGGGGGGCTCCAACACTGAAGCTTTCTTT

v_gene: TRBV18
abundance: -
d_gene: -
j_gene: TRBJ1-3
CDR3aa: CASSPPGTNFRNTIYF
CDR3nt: TGTGCCAGCTCACCACCCGGGACAAACTTTCGAAACACCATATATTTT

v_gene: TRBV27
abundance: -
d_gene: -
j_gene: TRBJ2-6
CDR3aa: CASSFGARGANVLTF
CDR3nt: TGTGCCAGCAGTTTCGGGGCGCGGGGGGCCAACGTCCTGACTTTC

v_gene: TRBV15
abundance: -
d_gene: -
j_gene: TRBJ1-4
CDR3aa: CATNRATNEKLFF
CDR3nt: TGTGCCACCAATCGGGCAACTAATGAAAAACTGTTTTTT

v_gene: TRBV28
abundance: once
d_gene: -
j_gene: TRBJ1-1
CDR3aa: CASSSPPGNTEAFF
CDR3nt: TGTGCCAGCAGTTCCCCCCCCGGGAACACTGAAGCTTTCTTT

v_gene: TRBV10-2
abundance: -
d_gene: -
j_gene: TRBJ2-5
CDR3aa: CASKGGQETQYF
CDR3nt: TGCGCCAGCAAAGGGGGGCAAGAGACCCAGTACTTC

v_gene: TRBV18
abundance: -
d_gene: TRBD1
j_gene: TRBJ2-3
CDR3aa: CASSPEWTGGRDTQYF
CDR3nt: TGTGCCAGCTCACCAGAGTGGACAGGGGGACGAGATACGCAGTATTTT

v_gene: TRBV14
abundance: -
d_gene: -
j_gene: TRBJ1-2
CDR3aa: CASSQEEGYGYTF
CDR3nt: TGTGCCAGCAGCCAAGAGGAGGGCTATGGCTACACCTTC

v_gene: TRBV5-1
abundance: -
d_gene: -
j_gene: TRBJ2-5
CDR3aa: CASSLAPDRSVGQETQYF
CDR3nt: TGCGCCAGCAGCTTGGCCCCAGACCGATCGGTTGGGCAAGAGACCCAGTACTTC

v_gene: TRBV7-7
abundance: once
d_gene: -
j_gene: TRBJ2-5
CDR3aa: CASSFFGTQETQYF
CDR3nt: TGTGCCAGCAGCTTTTTCGGTACCCAAGAGACCCAGTACTTC

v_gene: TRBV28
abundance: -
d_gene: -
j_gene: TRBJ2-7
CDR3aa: CASRIGGYEQYF
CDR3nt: TGTGCCAGCAGAATAGGGGGTTACGAGCAGTACTTC

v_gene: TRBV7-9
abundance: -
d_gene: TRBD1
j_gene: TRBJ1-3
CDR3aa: CASSLAAGGFGNTIYF
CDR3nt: TGTGCCAGCAGCTTAGCGGCAGGGGGCTTTGGAAACACCATATATTTT

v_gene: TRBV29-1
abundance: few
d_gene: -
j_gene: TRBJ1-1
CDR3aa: CSVRTLEAFF
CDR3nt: TGCAGCGTCAGGACACTGGAAGCTTTCTTT

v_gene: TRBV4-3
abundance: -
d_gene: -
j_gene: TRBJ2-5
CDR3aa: CASSQDHEETQYF
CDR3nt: TGCGCCAGCAGCCAAGATCACGAAGAGACCCAGTACTTC

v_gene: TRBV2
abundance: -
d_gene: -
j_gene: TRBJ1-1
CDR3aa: CASSNTRGTEAFF
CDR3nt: TGTGCCAGCAGTAATACTCGGGGCACCGAAGCTTTCTTT

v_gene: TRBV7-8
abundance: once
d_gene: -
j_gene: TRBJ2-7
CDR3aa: CASSSPSQENSYEQYF
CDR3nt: TGTGCCAGCAGCTCACCCTCACAGGAGAACTCCTACGAGCAGTACTTC

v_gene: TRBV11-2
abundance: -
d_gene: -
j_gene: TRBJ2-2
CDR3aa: CASSADYTGELFF
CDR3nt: TGTGCCAGCAGCGCCGACTATACCGGGGAGCTGTTTTTT

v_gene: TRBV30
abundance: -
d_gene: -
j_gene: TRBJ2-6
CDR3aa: CAWSYSGANVLTF
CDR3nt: TGTGCCTGGAGTTACTCTGGGGCCAACGTCCTGACTTTC

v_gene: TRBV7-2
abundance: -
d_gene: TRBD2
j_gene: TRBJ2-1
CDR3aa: CASSLQRDYNEQFF
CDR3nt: TGTGCCAGCAGCTTACAGCGGGACTACAATGAGCAGTTCTTC

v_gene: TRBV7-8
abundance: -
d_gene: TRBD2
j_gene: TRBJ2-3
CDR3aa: CASSIGLAGIPDTQYF
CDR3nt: TGTGCCAGCAGCATCGGACTAGCGGGAATTCCAGATACGCAGTATTTT

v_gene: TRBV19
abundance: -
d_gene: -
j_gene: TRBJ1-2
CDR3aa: CASSFGYGYGYTF
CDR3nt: TGTGCCAGTAGTTTTGGGTACGGCTATGGCTACACCTTC

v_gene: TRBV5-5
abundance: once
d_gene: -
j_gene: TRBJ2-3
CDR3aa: CASSGGQSTDTQYF
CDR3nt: TGTGCCAGCAGCGGTGGGCAGAGCACAGATACGCAGTATTTT

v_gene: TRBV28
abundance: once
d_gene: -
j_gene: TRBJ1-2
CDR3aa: CASSSMGRSYGYTF
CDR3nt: TGTGCCAGCAGTTCCATGGGCCGATCGTATGGCTACACCTTC

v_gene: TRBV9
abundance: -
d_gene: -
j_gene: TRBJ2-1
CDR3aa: CASSVEVGSWYNEQFF
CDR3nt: TGTGCCAGCAGCGTAGAGGTGGGATCTTGGTACAATGAGCAGTTCTTC

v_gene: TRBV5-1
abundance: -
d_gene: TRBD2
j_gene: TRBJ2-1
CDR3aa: CASSPGTSGRNEQFF
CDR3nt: TGCGCCAGCAGCCCCGGGACTAGCGGGAGGAATGAGCAGTTCTTC

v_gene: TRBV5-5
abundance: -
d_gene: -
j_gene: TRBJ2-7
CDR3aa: CASSLGRNTQDEQYF
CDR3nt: TGTGCCAGCAGCTTGGGACGGAACACCCAGGACGAGCAGTACTTC

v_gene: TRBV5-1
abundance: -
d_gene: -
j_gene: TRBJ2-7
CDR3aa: CASSLGSAYSYEQYF
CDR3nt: TGCGCCAGCAGCTTGGGGAGCGCCTACTCCTACGAGCAGTACTTC

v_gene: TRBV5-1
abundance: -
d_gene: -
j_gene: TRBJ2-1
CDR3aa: CASIWDPGYNEQFF
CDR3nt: TGCGCCAGCATCTGGGACCCGGGCTACAATGAGCAGTTCTTC